Following are 18 T cell receptor beta chains from one sample sequenced in a study of OX40 agonist ivuxolimab in advanced cancers. Libraries were constructed by the immunoSEQ multiplex PCR assay. The source is immuneACCESS, and TCRdb retained only in-frame sequences with V and J called. Part of the clones is not carried over; for the studies checked, unresolved V genes explain less than half of this, and the remainder is unexplained. In this sample the table shows about 43,000 clones, more than 75% of which occur a single time. More than 13% of the sample is held by the ten biggest clonotypes. The sequencing used CD4+ or CD8+ T cells sorted from blood, collected in a trial of the OX40 agonist ivuxolimab. These receptors all stem from an adult with an advanced solid tumor such as melanoma, head and neck, liver or kidney cancer.

This clone has a handful of counts. J is TRBJ2-7 and V is TRBV28; 11 bases match TRBD2. Germline CDR1 and CDR2: MDHEN and SYDVKM. Germline trimming cut 7 bases from V and 4 bases from J; bases unmatched to any gene: 3. The CDR3 has 13 residues. The CDR3 region has the DNA TGTGCCAGCAACCGACTAGCGGGGTACGAGCAGTACTTC. The encoded protein is CASNRLAGYEQYF.

In this sample, this clone turned up a few times. The chain employs TRBV29-1 and TRBJ2-7; D not certain. This CDR3 region has 13 residues. Per germline, CDR1 SQVTM and CDR2 ANQGSEA. Trimming cost V 0 bases and J 2 bases, with 8 bases left between them. The CDR3: CSVEDEHPYEQYF. The CDR3 bases are TGCAGCGTTGAAGATGAGCATCCCTACGAGCAGTACTTC.

J is TRBJ2-1 and V is TRBV5-1, with D perhaps TRBD2 (6 bases). This CDR3 is 13 amino acids long. Germline V gene data show CDR1 as SGHRS and CDR2 as YFSETQ. Trimming stripped 7 bases from V and 2 bases from J, with 10 bases between. CDR3 residues: CASRRGTYNEQFF. CDR3 DNA: TGCGCCAGCCGGCGGGGAACCTACAATGAGCAGTTCTTC.

J is TRBJ1-2 and V is TRBV27; D not certain. This CDR3 region has 13 residues. The V end was cut by 2 bases, the J end by 8 bases, with 12 bases between. Germline V gene data show CDR1 as MNHEY and CDR2 as SMNVEV (reference sequence). The CDR3 bases are TGTGCCAGCAGTTTAGGCAGCACTAGCGGCTACACCTTC. Residues: CASSLGSTSGYTF.

The CDR3 DNA sequence: TGTGCCAGCAGTTCGAATCCCAGGGTTGGATTAGTCTATGGCTACACCTTC. This translates into CASSSNPRVGLVYGYTF. The V call is TRBV27, the J call TRBJ1-2, with a possible D match to TRBD1 (5 bases). Trimming took off 4 bases at V and 4 bases at J, with 22 bases between the two ends. This CDR3 has 17 amino acids. Germline V lookup: CDR1 MNHEY, CDR2 SMNVEV (reference sequence).

The chain employs TRBV13 and TRBJ1-2; D possibly corresponds to TRBD1 (6 bases). The germline V gene encodes CDR1 PRHDT and CDR2 FYEKMQ (reference sequence). V lost 7 bases, J lost 8 bases, and 17 bases lay in between. The CDR3 length is 13 residues. The CDR3 reads CASTSGASKGYTF. The CDR3 nucleotides are TGTGCCAGCACCTCAGGGGCCAGCAAAGGCTACACCTTC.

V is TRBV7-9 and J is TRBJ2-7, with a weak D call TRBD1 (6 bases). Germline-derived CDR1 and CDR2 are SEHNR and FQNEAQ (reference sequence). The CDR3 has 17 residues. V was trimmed by 5 bases and J by 2 bases, leaving 22 bases between them. CDR3 in amino acids: CASSRGLTGPPPYEQYF. CDR3 in DNA: TGTGCCAGCAGCCGCGGCCTGACAGGTCCTCCCCCCTACGAGCAGTACTTC.

The V call is TRBV14, the J call TRBJ2-1; D call uncertain. Germline CDR1 and CDR2: SGHDN and FVKESK. The CDR3 is 12 amino acids. The ends were cut back, 1 base at V and 6 bases at J, with 4 bases in the middle. CDR3 DNA sequence: TGTGCCAGCAGCCAAGTAATCAATGAGCAGTTCTTC. Translated, it gives CASSQVINEQFF.

The rearrangement joins TRBV7-9 to TRBJ1-1; 7 bases match TRBD1. Per germline, CDR1 SEHNR and CDR2 FQNEAQ (reference sequence). The length of the CDR3 is 15 residues. V lost 5 bases and J lost 3; bases outside the gene matches: 9. The CDR3 bases are TGTGCCAGCAGCAAGCGACAGGGAGGGGACACTGAAGCTTTCTTT. Encoded protein: CASSKRQGGDTEAFF.

This chain joins TRBV10-3 and TRBJ2-1; tentative D call: TRBD2 (6 bases). The germline gives CDR1 ENHRY, CDR2 SYGVKD. The CDR3 loop spans 15 amino acids. Trimming removed 2 bases from V and 8 bases from J, with 16 bases in between. CDR3 DNA: TGTGCCATCAGTGAGCCGGGGGAAAGGGGCGATGAGCAGTTCTTC. This encodes CAISEPGERGDEQFF.

As concerns this clone: The junction departs from germline at one end; a sequencing error may be responsible. J is TRBJ1-2 and V is TRBV5-6; TRBD1 matches at 7 bases. The CDR3 contains 11 residues. Germline assignment: CDR1 SGHDT and CDR2 YYEEEE. The CDR3 sequence is CASSEGTDLAF. As DNA, the CDR3 is TGTGCCAGCAGCGAGGGGACAGACTTAGCCTTC.

The rearrangement links TRBV28 to TRBJ1-5; D unresolved. The CDR3 runs 14 residues. With 2 bases removed from V and 0 bases from J, the gap between germline ends came to 5 bases. In germline, CDR1 is MDHEN, CDR2 SYDVKM. In DNA, the CDR3 is TGTGCCAGCAGTTTAAGATTTAGCAATCAGCCCCAGCATTTT. It codes for CASSLRFSNQPQHF.

This clone was observed at least ten times. The chain links TRBV6-1 to TRBJ1-5; D remains unclear. The CDR3 covers 16 residues. Trimming took off 2 bases at V and 1 base at J, with 12 bases between the two ends. CDR1 is MNHNS and CDR2 is SASEGT in the germline V gene. CDR3 in amino acids: CASSESPGLSNQPQHF. The CDR3 bases are TGTGCCAGCAGTGAAAGCCCGGGTTTAAGCAATCAGCCCCAGCATTTT.

The chain carries TRBV6-6 and TRBJ2-7; D is unresolved. Germline V gene sequence: CDR1 MNHNY, CDR2 SVGAGI (reference sequence). The V end was cut by 2 bases, the J end by 3 bases, with 8 bases between. The CDR3 covers 13 residues. The CDR3 DNA sequence: TGTGCCAGCAGTTACATGGCTGGCTACGAGCAGTACTTC. It translates to CASSYMAGYEQYF.

The CDR3 sequence is CASSLENAAYEQYF. The DNA of the CDR3 is TGTGCCAGCAGCTTAGAGAACGCCGCCTACGAGCAGTACTTC. V usage is TRBV13 and J usage is TRBJ2-7, with no clear D. The CDR3 is 14 residues long. The V gene lost 1 base and the J gene lost 2 bases, with 9 bases spanning the gap. Germline V CDR1 and CDR2: PRHDT, FYEKMQ (reference sequence). Together with reference TRBV13 and TRBJ2-7, the CDR3 gives the full variable domain: AAGVIQSPRHLIKEKRETATLKCYPIPRHDTVYWYQQGPGQDPQFLISFYEKMQSDKGSIPDRFSAQQFSDYHSELNMSSLELGDSALYFCASSLENAAYEQYFGPGTRLTVT.

The chain uses TRBV29-1 and TRBJ2-1, with 7 bases that match TRBD2. Germline V lookup: CDR1 SQVTM, CDR2 ANQGSEA. V shed 4 bases and J 10 bases; nucleotides not matched to a gene: 10. CDR3 size: 13 residues. CDR3 in amino acids: CSVVGGSFQEQFF. In DNA form, the CDR3 reads TGCAGCGTTGTCGGCGGGAGTTTCCAAGAGCAGTTCTTC.

The chain links TRBV6-1 to TRBJ2-3, with TRBD2 matching over 10 bases. This CDR3 contains 15 residues. The junction had 8 bases not matched to a gene; V was cut back by 8 bases and J by 3 bases. Per germline, CDR1 MNHNS and CDR2 SASEGT. This CDR3 reads CASLSGGAETDTQYF. The CDR3 DNA sequence: TGTGCCAGCTTAAGCGGGGGGGCGGAGACAGATACGCAGTATTTT.

The CDR3 coding sequence is TGTGCCAGCAGTGAACTCGGGGGGAGGACCTACAATGAGCAGTTCTTC. Protein: CASSELGGRTYNEQFF. The rearrangement joins TRBV6-1 to TRBJ2-1; 7 bases fit TRBD2. The trim removed 2 bases at V and 2 bases at J, leaving 6 bases unmatched. The CDR3 spans 16 residues. Germline values: CDR1 MNHNS, CDR2 SASEGT.